The 14 T cell receptor beta chains reported below all come from one sample, sequenced in a study of cytomegalovirus exposure and HLA in healthy donors listed by TCRdb under 2017. Receptor amplification or capture employed the immunoSEQ multiplex PCR assay. A mixture of 60 forward primers for TCR Vbeta segments and 13 reverse primers for TCR Jbeta segments was used in the multiplex PCR. The source is immuneACCESS, and TCRdb retained only in-frame sequences with V and J called. Part of the clones is not carried over; for the studies checked, unresolved V genes explain less than half of this, and the remainder is unexplained. The sample has over 150,000 clones on record, approximately 71% of them singletons. Approximately 4.5% of the sample lies in the top ten. Material: PBMCs. All receptors derive from a woman younger than 30 in good health and CMV-seropositive.

This clone was picked up one time. This chain connects TRBV10-3 to TRBJ1-4, with D perhaps matching TRBD1 (5 bases). There are 13 residues in the CDR3. Germline V gives CDR1 ENHRY, CDR2 SYGVKD. V lost 9 bases and J 6 bases, leaving 14 bases between the germline ends. The CDR3 sequence: CAMRGVSDEKLFF. For the CDR3, the DNA is TGTGCCATGCGGGGGGTATCGGATGAAAAACTGTTTTTT.

The chain combines TRBV10-2 with TRBJ1-1; D uncertain. CDR1 WSHSY and CDR2 SAAADI come from the germline V gene. The ends were cut back, 0 bases at V and 4 bases at J, with 9 bases in the middle. There are 14 residues in the CDR3. CDR3: CASSESMASTEAFF. The CDR3 coding sequence is TGCGCCAGCAGTGAGTCAATGGCCAGCACTGAAGCTTTCTTT.

The chain employs TRBV10-1 and TRBJ1-6, with TRBD1 matching 9 bases. The junction had 9 bases not matched to a gene; V was cut back by 6 bases and J by 0 bases. CDR3 length equals 18 residues. From germline, CDR1 is WNHNN and CDR2 SYGVQD (reference sequence). CDR3 sequence reads: CASRVGQGRSSYNSPLHF. In nucleotides, the CDR3 is TGCGCCAGCAGGGTCGGACAGGGGCGGAGCTCCTATAATTCACCCCTCCACTTT.

The V and J genes are TRBV6-6 and TRBJ1-2; unclear D gene. The germline V gene has CDR1 MNHNY and CDR2 SVGAGI (reference sequence). With 2 bases removed from V and 4 bases from J, the gap between germline ends came to 11 bases. This CDR3 contains 14 residues. The DNA for the CDR3 is TGTGCCAGCAGTTACCCCTTGTCAGTCTATGGCTACACCTTC. Amino acid sequence: CASSYPLSVYGYTF.

This chain uses TRBV30 with TRBJ2-3; no clear D gene. Trimming stripped 0 bases from V and 9 bases from J, with 7 bases between. The CDR3 extends over 11 amino acids. CDR1 GTSNPN and CDR2 SVGIG come from the germline V gene (reference sequence). This chain's CDR3 is CAWSVSHTQYF. The DNA of the CDR3 is TGTGCCTGGAGTGTATCACACACGCAGTATTTT.

The rearrangement joins TRBV7-9 to TRBJ1-1; D unclear. In germline, CDR1 is SEHNR, CDR2 FQNEAQ (reference sequence). The CDR3 extends over 14 amino acids. V was clipped by 11 bases and J by 2 bases, with 18 bases between them. The CDR3 coding sequence is TGTGCCTCCGAGCCTGAAGCCCCAAACACTGAAGCTTTCTTT. As protein: CASEPEAPNTEAFF.

J is TRBJ2-1 and V is TRBV5-4, with D possibly matching TRBD1 (5 bases). Germline lookup yields CDR1 SGHNT and CDR2 YYREEE (reference sequence). Trimming pared 1 base from V and 5 bases from J, leaving 16 bases between. This CDR3 spans 16 amino acids. The CDR3 DNA is TGTGCCAGCAGCTTGCGCCCCCAGGGTAATAACAATGAGCAGTTCTTC. It is translated as CASSLRPQGNNNEQFF.

V gene TRBV4-2 combines with J gene TRBJ2-7; a possible D gene is TRBD1 (6 bases). Germline loops: CDR1 LGHNA, CDR2 YNFKEQ. This CDR3 comprises 14 residues. V was pared by 7 bases and J by 6 bases, with 19 bases between. CDR3 in amino acids: CASTPGDKPTEQYF. The CDR3, as DNA: TGTGCCAGCACCCCAGGGGACAAGCCTACCGAGCAGTACTTC.

The table lists this clone with a few counts. The V and J genes are TRBV7-9 and TRBJ1-1, with D maybe TRBD1 (5 bases). V lost 4 bases, J lost 10 bases, and 31 bases lay in between. Germline V gene data show CDR1 as SEHNR and CDR2 as FQNEAQ (reference sequence). The CDR3 consists of 18 residues. The CDR3, as DNA: TGTGCCAGCAGCTCGACAATAGACCCTCAGGTGGGTGGGGCCCGAGCTTTCTTT. Protein sequence: CASSSTIDPQVGGARAFF.

The chain joins TRBV6-5 to TRBJ1-1, with D hard to call. Germline-derived CDR1 and CDR2 are MNHEY and SVGAGI. The CDR3 spans 16 residues. Trimming removed 0 bases from V and 0 bases from J, with 11 bases in between. The DNA for the CDR3 is TGTGCCAGCAGTTACTCGCCACCTCACATGAACACTGAAGCTTTCTTT. It yields the protein CASSYSPPHMNTEAFF.

The genes are TRBV7-2 and TRBJ2-3, with TRBD2 matching over 9 bases. V shed 2 bases, J shed 6 bases, and the junction held 12 bases outside the gene matches. CDR1 SGHTA and CDR2 FQGNSA come from the germline V gene. CDR3 length: 17 residues. The CDR3 spells CASSLPQVAGARDTQYF. CDR3 nucleotides: TGTGCCAGCAGCTTACCGCAAGTAGCGGGGGCCCGCGATACGCAGTATTTT.

This chain connects TRBV27 to TRBJ1-5, with TRBD1 matching over 11 bases. The CDR3 runs to 15 residues. The germline V gene encodes CDR1 MNHEY and CDR2 SMNVEV (reference sequence). V dropped 0 bases and J dropped 6; count of bases not matched to a gene: 1. The CDR3 sequence: CASSLSGTGGQPQHF. Here the CDR3 DNA reads TGTGCCAGCAGTTTATCCGGGACAGGGGGTCAGCCCCAGCATTTT.

The V call is TRBV7-9, the J call TRBJ2-7, with TRBD1 matching 11 bases. This CDR3 is built from 17 residues. Trimming cost V 1 base and J 4 bases; bases outside gene matches: 9. From germline, CDR1 is SEHNR and CDR2 FQNEAQ (reference sequence). The CDR3 region is CASSLVHTGTGGYEQYF. CDR3 sequence (DNA): TGTGCCAGCAGCTTAGTTCATACCGGGACAGGGGGTTACGAGCAGTACTTC.

The chain joins TRBV11-2 to TRBJ1-6; 7 positions agree with TRBD1. This CDR3 contains 14 residues. The trim removed 3 bases at V and 6 bases at J, leaving 2 bases unmatched. The germline CDR1 and CDR2 sequences are SGHAT and FQNNGV. The CDR3 loop reads CASSFQGGNSPLHF. Written as DNA, the CDR3 is TGTGCCAGCAGCTTTCAGGGGGGTAATTCACCCCTCCACTTT.